This T cell receptor (beta chain) was sequenced for a study of T cells in localized non-small cell lung cancer (dated by TCRdb to the early 2020s). Looking at the study overall: The study analyzed T cell repertoires of over 200 early-stage NSCLC patients, comparing tumors and uninvolved tumor-adjacent lungs. The cohort comprised approximately 240 treatment-naïve NSCLC patients with resected, localized lung tumors. The mean age of the NSCLC patients was about 70 years, with 130 or so men and nearly 110 women.

This clone was observed once. Its antigen remains undetermined. No qualities accompany the bases; no much larger clone lies one base away. At diagnosis, tumor, uninvolved tumor-adjacent lung and peripheral blood were collected and then preserved as a mix of FFPE and fresh-frozen material. For TCR repertoire profiling, the blood samples were analyzed as peripheral blood mononuclear cells. The study at large found these results: Since the design was exploratory, TCR variables were selected using unadjusted p-values with no false-discovery rate correction. Higher T cell density in blood was associated with longer overall survival, whereas higher clonality in adjacent lung was associated with shorter survival. A median of 57 of the top 100 tumor clones were detected in paired uninvolved adjacent lung, and 28 of these tumor clones were also found among the top 100 clones of the paired uninvolved adjacent lung. Multi-region tumor sequencing was not performed, so intratumor heterogeneity could not be excluded. Uninvolved tumor-adjacent lung showed the highest T cell clonality, higher than tumor, which suggests more focused antigenic responses in the adjacent lung.

The immunoSEQ Assay was used to sequence TCR beta CDR3 regions from DNA. The authors' analysis ran thus. To compute T cell density, TCR beta template counts were normalized to usable DNA, which was estimated by amplifying housekeeping genes. Richness was estimated using the preseqR package, with extrapolation to 400,000 templates for PBMC samples and to 120,000 templates for tissue samples. Clonality was calculated as one minus Pielou's evenness. Differential abundance testing on productive amino-acid clonotypes, with a minimum total count of 5 and an alpha of 0.1, was used to identify tissue-enriched TCRs. The Jaccard Index and the Morisita Overlap Index were used to measure how much the repertoires overlapped between compartments. GLIPH clustered TCR beta CDR3s with public tetramer-defined viral CDR3s; viral motifs required at least three viral sequences plus V-gene enrichment. This is the immuneACCESS table as TCRdb keeps it, with only in-frame sequences that have V and J called. A part of the clones is gone; compared with another copy, unresolved V genes explain less than half, and the rest is unexplained. V and J calls and clone size are given by that table; D and trimming were obtained from the DNA. A total of tens of thousands of clones appear in this sample, roughly four fifths of them only once. In total, the top ten clones hold roughly 17% of the sample.

Spanning cysteine to phenylalanine, the CDR3 consists of 15 amino acids. The kept DNA is CDR3 alone, 45 bases in frame from the first base. V drops 4 bases and J drops 0 bases, leaving 12 bases in between. The germline V gene (reference sequence) specifies SGHNT as CDR1 and YYREEE as CDR2. The chain is encoded by TRBV5-4 joined to TRBJ2-3; the D region possibly corresponds to TRBD2 (6 bases align). Sequenced material: peripheral blood, taken before any cancer treatment. The clonotype comes from a male donor at least 60 years old with stage III squamous cell lung carcinoma. The DNA sequence reads TGTGCCAGCAGCACCGGGACTTGGAGCACAGATACGCAGTATTTT. This translates into CASSTGTWSTDTQYF.